This T cell receptor (beta chain) was sequenced for a study of blood T cell repertoires in COVID-19. Those enrolled in Seattle joined during active infection and were followed longitudinally afterward. The CDR3 spans 15 residues. Assay: immunoSEQ multiplex PCR; the TCRdb copy retains only in-frame clones and omits some. The sample carries 200,000 to 250,000 clones, around 90% recorded once. The source is a man aged 25 to 40 with COVID-19, enrolled during active disease. The material sequenced was peripheral blood. The chain carries TRBV21-1 and TRBJ1-4. TRBV21-1 is marked as a pseudogene. The DNA for the CDR3 is TGTGCCAGCAGCTCCTGGGGGGTGTCTAATGAAAAACTGTTTTTT. It specifies CASSSWGVSNEKLFF.